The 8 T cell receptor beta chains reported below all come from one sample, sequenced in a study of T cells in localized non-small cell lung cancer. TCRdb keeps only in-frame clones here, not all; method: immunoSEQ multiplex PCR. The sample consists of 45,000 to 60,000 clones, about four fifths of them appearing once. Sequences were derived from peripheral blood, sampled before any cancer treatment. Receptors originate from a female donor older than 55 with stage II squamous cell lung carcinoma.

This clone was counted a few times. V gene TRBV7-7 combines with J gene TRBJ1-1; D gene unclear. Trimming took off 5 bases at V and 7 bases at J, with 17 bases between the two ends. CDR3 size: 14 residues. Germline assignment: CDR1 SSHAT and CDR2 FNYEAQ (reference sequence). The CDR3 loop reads CASSPLPWRLEAFF. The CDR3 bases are TGTGCCAGCAGCCCACTTCCTTGGAGGCTTGAAGCTTTCTTT.

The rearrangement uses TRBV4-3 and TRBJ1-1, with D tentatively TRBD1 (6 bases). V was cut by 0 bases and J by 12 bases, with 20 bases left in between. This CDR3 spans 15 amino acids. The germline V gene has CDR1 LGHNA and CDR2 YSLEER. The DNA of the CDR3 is TGCGCCAGCAGCCAAGATCGAGGGGGTTCTAGGAGGACTTTCTTT. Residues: CASSQDRGGSRRTFF.

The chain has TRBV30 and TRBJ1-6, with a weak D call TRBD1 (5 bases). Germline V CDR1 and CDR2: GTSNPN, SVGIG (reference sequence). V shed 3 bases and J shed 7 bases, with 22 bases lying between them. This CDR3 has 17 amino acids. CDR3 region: CAWRATGLGGVNSPLHF. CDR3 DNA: TGTGCCTGGAGAGCGACGGGGCTGGGGGGGGTCAATTCACCCCTCCACTTT. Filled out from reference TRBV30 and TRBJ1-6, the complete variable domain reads SQTIHQWPATLVQPVGSPLSLECTVEGTSNPNLYWYRQAAGRGLQLLFYSVGIGQISSEVPQNLSASRPQDRQFILSSKKLLLSDSGFYLCAWRATGLGGVNSPLHFGNGTRLTVT.

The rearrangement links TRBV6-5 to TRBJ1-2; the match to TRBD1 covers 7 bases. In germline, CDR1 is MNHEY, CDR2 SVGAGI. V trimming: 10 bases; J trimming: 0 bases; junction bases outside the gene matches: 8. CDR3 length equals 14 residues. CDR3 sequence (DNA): TGTGCCACCTTAAGGGGGCAATCTAACTATGGCTACACCTTC. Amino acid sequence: CATLRGQSNYGYTF.

The CDR3 sequence: CASSLRDGGNEKLFF. CDR3 nucleotide sequence: TGTGCCAGCAGCTTGCGGGACGGAGGCAATGAAAAACTGTTTTTT. This chain links TRBV5-6 with TRBJ1-4; tentative D call: TRBD1 (5 bases). V lost 1 base and J 5 bases, leaving 12 bases between the germline ends. The germline V gene has CDR1 SGHDT and CDR2 YYEEEE. This CDR3 contains 15 residues.

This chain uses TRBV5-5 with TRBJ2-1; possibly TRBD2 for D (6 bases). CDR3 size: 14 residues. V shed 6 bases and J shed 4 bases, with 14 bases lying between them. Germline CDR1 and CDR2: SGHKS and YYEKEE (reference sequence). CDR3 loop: CASTSGSVYNEQFF. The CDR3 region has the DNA TGTGCCAGCACCAGCGGGTCGGTATACAATGAGCAGTTCTTC.

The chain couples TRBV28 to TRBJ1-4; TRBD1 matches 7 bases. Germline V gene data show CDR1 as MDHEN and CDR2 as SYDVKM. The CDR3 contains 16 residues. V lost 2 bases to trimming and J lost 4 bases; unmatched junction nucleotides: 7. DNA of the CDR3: TGTGCCAGCAGTTTAATGGCAGGGGGGATTAATGAAAAACTGTTTTTT. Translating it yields CASSLMAGGINEKLFF.

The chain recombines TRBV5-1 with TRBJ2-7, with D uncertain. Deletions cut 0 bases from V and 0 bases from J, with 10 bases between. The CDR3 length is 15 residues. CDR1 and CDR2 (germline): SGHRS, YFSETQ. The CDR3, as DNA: TGCGCCAGCAGCTTGGCGTTGGCAGGCTCCTACGAGCAGTACTTC. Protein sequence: CASSLALAGSYEQYF.